This T cell receptor (beta chain) comes out of a study of blood T cell repertoires in COVID-19 (TCRdb year 2020). Study-level background: Samples from collaborators originated in the United States, Italy and Spain and spanned both the acute and convalescent phases of COVID-19. Subjects who had been exposed to COVID-19, were actively infected with it, or had recovered from it provided the deeply sampled blood TCRbeta repertoires that made up the dataset. The prospective study material was composed of cDNA or gDNA derived from T cells, B-cell-depleted T cells, or PBMCs. Sample metadata almost always included a de-identified subject ID, COVID-19 status, age in years and sex. A freely available public database, intended as a resource for researchers studying the immune response to SARS-CoV-2, is where the repertoires were released. HLA class I and class II types, where available, came from metadata supplied by the sample provider rather than from assay-based typing. The samples were drawn from two sources: the first 160 participants of the ongoing ImmuneRACE study, and over 950 subjects contributed by 6 global collaborators.

TCRbeta CDR3 regions were amplified from genomic DNA using the immunoSEQ Assay, a bias-controlled multiplex PCR. As for how the authors treated the data: The number of nucleated cells in each sample was estimated by amplification of reference gene primers within the assay. To quantify the absolute abundance of each unique TCRbeta CDR3 rearrangement, sequence reads were collapsed and filtered. For each sample, productive Simpson clonality was calculated by taking the square root of Simpson's diversity index across productive rearrangements. Sourced from immuneACCESS, this table was stored by TCRdb with only in-frame sequences that have V and J called. A share of the clones is absent; for the studies checked, an unresolved V gene accounts for under half, and the remainder has no known explanation. V, J and clone size are those of that table, while D and trimming were read from the DNA. The table for this sample lists around 100,000 clones; about 92% of them were counted only once. Jointly, the top ten make up 5.7% of the sample.

A note on this clone: Its recognized antigen is unknown. The input lacks base qualities; no much larger clone sits a single base away.

CDR1 is given as GTSNPN and CDR2 as SVGIG, both from the germline V gene (reference sequence). At the junction V is shortened by 2 bases and J by 2 bases, with 9 bases in between. Including the terminal cysteine and phenylalanine, the CDR3 comprises 13 residues. Here the CDR3 DNA is all that survives: 39 bases in frame from base 1. What the work shows at the level of the full study, not this receptor alone: The quantity of clinical and demographic metadata differed by source and by participant and was supplied without curation.

The collaborating institutions used their own protocols to collect whole blood in K2EDTA tubes. Collaborator samples were shipped for TCRbeta analysis as frozen whole blood, isolated PBMCs, or DNA extracted from either sample type. Sequences were obtained from peripheral blood. The sequence joins TRBV30 to TRBJ1-1; the D gene identity is not certain. This TCR came from a man between 45 and 60 years old with active COVID-19. The CDR3 region reads CAWSPYTNTEAFF. The DNA sequence is as follows: TGTGCCTGGAGTCCATACACCAACACTGAAGCTTTCTTT. When the CDR3 is completed using the reference TRBV30 and TRBJ1-1 genes on either side, the full variable domain is SQTIHQWPATLVQPVGSPLSLECTVEGTSNPNLYWYRQAAGRGLQLLFYSVGIGQISSEVPQNLSASRPQDRQFILSSKKLLLSDSGFYLCAWSPYTNTEAFFGQGTRLTVV.